One sample yielded the 20 T cell receptor beta chains listed below, sequenced in a study of blood T cells in healthy people across ages. It was with a sample-barcoded 5' primer and a J-beta primer mix that a second PCR of about 6 to 12 cycles was run. MiXCR, run by TCRdb on the 5' RACE reads, gives a single entry per CDR3 protein. The sample records around 800,000 distinct CDR3 sequences, roughly 46% being singletons. The source material was blood. These receptors all stem from a man older than 75 in good health.

This clonotype was detected a few times. The chain employs TRBV5-1 and TRBJ1-6; D is ambiguous. V shed 0 bases and J shed 7 bases, with 8 bases lying between them. The CDR3 extends over 14 amino acids. In germline, CDR1 is SGHRS, CDR2 YFSETQ. CDR3: CASSLVAGNSPLHF. The CDR3 DNA reads as TGCGCCAGCAGCTTGGTTGCTGGGAATTCACCCCTCCACTTT.

The V and J genes are TRBV18 and TRBJ2-1; weak D call: TRBD2 (6 bases). This CDR3 region has 16 residues. Deletions cut 0 bases from V and 7 bases from J, with 16 bases between. Germline assignment: CDR1 KGHSH and CDR2 LQKENI. The CDR3, as DNA: TGTGCCAGCTCACCACCTTGGGCGGGACTCAAAAATGAGCAGTTCTTC. Encoded protein: CASSPPWAGLKNEQFF.

The chain is built from TRBV10-3 and TRBJ2-3; the D is unclear. The V end was cut by 3 bases, the J end by 5 bases, with 6 bases between. Germline CDR1 reads ENHRY; CDR2 reads SYGVKD. CDR3 length equals 12 residues. This CDR3 is CAISDLRDTQYF. Written as DNA, the CDR3 is TGTGCCATCAGTGATTTGCGAGATACGCAGTATTTT.

About this clonotype itself: Germline and junction disagree at one end, which may indicate a read error. The chain has TRBV3-1 and TRBJ1-2; D uncertain. CDR1 LGHDT and CDR2 YNNKEL come from the germline V gene (reference sequence). The CDR3 has 13 residues. DNA for the CDR3: TGTGTCAGCAGCCCCCAGATATCCTATGGCTACACCTTC. This sequence encodes CVSSPQISYGYTF.

In its sample, this clonotype was seen many times. This may arise from a read error, as a much more abundant clone is one base away. This sequence joins TRBV2 and TRBJ2-1, with D uncertain. The last part of the DNA fits TRBJ2-7 better; the J call may be wrong. The CDR3 loop spans 15 amino acids. CDR1 and CDR2 from the germline V gene are SNHLY and FYNNEI. The CDR3 sequence: CASRSDRISYNEQYF. CDR3 nucleotides: TGTGCCAGCAGGAGCGACCGGATTTCCTACAATGAGCAGTACTTC.

This clonotype was seen only a few times. V usage is TRBV5-1 and J usage is TRBJ2-1, with 7 bases that match TRBD2. The DNA end is a closer match to TRBJ2-7, so the J assignment may be wrong. This CDR3 has 15 amino acids. The germline V gene has CDR1 SGHRS and CDR2 YFSETQ. CDR3 in DNA: TGCGCCAGCAGCCTCGGACTAGGAGAATACAATGAGCAGTACTTC. Protein sequence: CASSLGLGEYNEQYF.

This clonotype was observed a few times. The genes are TRBV6-1 and TRBJ2-7, with D possibly being TRBD2 (5 bases). The germline V gene encodes CDR1 MNHNS and CDR2 SASEGT. V dropped 7 bases and J dropped 3 bases, with 13 bases sitting between them. The length of the CDR3 is 13 residues. DNA of the CDR3: TGTGCCAGCACCCCAGCGGCATACTACGAGCAGTACTTC. Translating gives CASTPAAYYEQYF.

This rearrangement joins TRBV19 to TRBJ2-1; TRBD2 matches 8 bases. V shed 4 bases, J shed 2 bases, and the junction held 7 bases outside the gene matches. Germline CDR1 and CDR2: LNHDA and SQIVND (reference sequence). The CDR3 contains 16 residues. The CDR3 reads CASSKQAGVAYNEQFF. The CDR3 coding sequence is TGTGCCAGTAGTAAGCAAGCGGGAGTGGCCTACAATGAGCAGTTCTTC. Full variable domain (missing parts from reference TRBV19 and TRBJ2-1): DGGITQSPKYLFRKEGQNVTLSCEQNLNHDAMYWYRQDPGQGLRLIYYSQIVNDFQKGDIAEGYSVSREKKESFPLTVTSAQKNPTAFYLCASSKQAGVAYNEQFFGPGTRLTVL.

Turning to this clonotype: Being one base from a much bigger clone, this may be a read error. This sequence joins TRBV12-3 or TRBV12-4 and TRBJ2-5, with 7 bases matching TRBD2. Germline trimming cut 5 bases from V and 7 bases from J; bases unmatched to any gene: 13. The CDR3 totals 15 residues. The chain's CDR3 is CASSLGAGDGGTQYF. The CDR3 DNA reads as TGTGCCAGCAGTCTCGGGGCGGGAGATGGTGGGACCCAGTACTTC.

With respect to this clonotype: This may stem from a read error, because a much larger clone lies one nucleotide away. V usage is TRBV2 and J usage is TRBJ2-5; D is unclear. The J call may be incorrect, as the DNA end agrees better with TRBJ2-7. Per germline, CDR1 SNHLY and CDR2 FYNNEI. CDR3 size: 12 residues. CDR3 DNA sequence: TGTGCCAGCAGTGAAGCGCGGAGCGAGCAGTACTTC. Protein product: CASSEARSEQYF.

The chain recombines TRBV4-1 with TRBJ2-3, with TRBD2 matching 14 bases. V was clipped by 5 bases and J by 0 bases; unmatched bases: 10. Per the germline V gene, CDR1 is MGHRA and CDR2 is YSYEKL. This CDR3 contains 19 residues. This CDR3 is CASSLEGLAGARSTDTQYF. In DNA, the CDR3 is TGCGCCAGCAGCTTAGAGGGACTAGCGGGGGCCCGTAGCACAGATACGCAGTATTTT.

The sample holds many counts of this clonotype. V and J are TRBV15 and TRBJ2-5; 7 bases align to TRBD1. There are 15 residues in the CDR3. Germline-derived CDR1 and CDR2 are LNHNV and YYDKDF (reference sequence). Unmatched junction bases numbered 9, after V lost 3 bases and J lost 5 bases. DNA for the CDR3: TGTGCCACCAGCAGCAGGGGGTACACTGAGGAGACCCAGTACTTC. Its translation is CATSSRGYTEETQYF.

Here the CDR3 reads CSARDRRTGGTGELFF. The CDR3 DNA sequence: TGCAGTGCTAGAGATCGGAGGACCGGGGGCACCGGGGAGCTGTTTTTT. The chain links TRBV20-1 to TRBJ2-2, with D possibly matching TRBD2 (6 bases). The CDR3 contains 16 residues. Looked up from germline, CDR1 is DFQATT and CDR2 is SNEGSKA (reference sequence). V shed 0 bases and J shed 4 bases, with 15 bases lying between them.

This clonotype has only a few counts. V gene TRBV7-2 combines with J gene TRBJ2-7, with 8 nucleotides matching TRBD1. The CDR3 is 15 amino acids. Germline V CDR1 and CDR2: SGHTA, FQGNSA. Unmatched junction bases numbered 4, after V lost 1 base and J lost 2 bases. In DNA form, the CDR3 reads TGTGCCAGCAGCTTAGGGGGACAGGTAGCCTACGAGCAGTACTTC. Translated, it gives CASSLGGQVAYEQYF.

This chain links TRBV29-1 with TRBJ2-7, with 7 bases lining up with TRBD2. The CDR3 spans 13 residues. Germline CDR1 SQVTM, CDR2 ANQGSEA. The V segment lost 5 bases and the J segment 0 bases; nucleotides outside the gene matches: 4. The CDR3 nucleotides are TGCAGCGTTCTGAGCGGGAACTCCTACGAGCAGTACTTC. Its protein is CSVLSGNSYEQYF.

This chain joins TRBV7-3 and TRBJ2-3, with 10 bases identical to TRBD2. The V segment lost 5 bases and the J segment 4 bases; nucleotides outside the gene matches: 12. The CDR3 extends over 17 amino acids. Germline values: CDR1 SGHTA, CDR2 FQGTGA. In DNA, the CDR3 is TGTGCCAGCAGCCAAGGACCCATAGCGGGAGGCCCAGATACGCAGTATTTT. As protein: CASSQGPIAGGPDTQYF.

CDR3 in DNA: TGTGCCACCAGTGTGGGACAGTTCTACAATGAGCAGTTCTTC. Translating it yields CATSVGQFYNEQFF. The chain couples TRBV24-1 to TRBJ2-1; 7 bases are a match to TRBD1. V lost 5 bases, J lost 3 bases, and 3 bases stayed unmatched. CDR1 and CDR2 (germline): KGHDR, SFDVKD. The CDR3 has 14 residues.

This clonotype came up a few times. This sequence joins TRBV4-1 and TRBJ1-4, with a possible D match to TRBD1 (6 bases). V lost 3 bases and J lost 4, with 12 bases in between. This CDR3 has 15 amino acids. Germline lookup yields CDR1 MGHRA and CDR2 YSYEKL. CDR3 in amino acids: CASSQLQGNNEKLFF. The CDR3 bases are TGCGCCAGCAGCCAGTTACAGGGAAATAATGAAAAACTGTTTTTT.

The DNA for the CDR3 is TGTGCCAGCAGCTTAGCCTCCCAGGGCGCTAGCGGGAGGGCTGAGCAGTTCTTC. It translates to CASSLASQGASGRAEQFF. The gene calls are TRBV7-2 and TRBJ2-1; 12 bases align to TRBD2. J lost 9 bases, V lost 0 bases, and 12 bases had no gene match. Germline CDR1 SGHTA, CDR2 FQGNSA. This CDR3 contains 18 residues.

This clonotype was counted a single time. The rearrangement joins TRBV6-2 or TRBV6-3 to TRBJ2-7, with 11 nucleotides matching TRBD2. This CDR3 contains 14 residues. Germline V gives CDR1 MNHEY, CDR2 SVGEGT. The V and J ends lost 5 bases and 6 bases, in that order; junction bases with no gene match: 6. CDR3 coding DNA: TGTGCCAGCAGTGACAGACTAGCGGGAATCGAGCAGTACTTC. Protein sequence: CASSDRLAGIEQYF.